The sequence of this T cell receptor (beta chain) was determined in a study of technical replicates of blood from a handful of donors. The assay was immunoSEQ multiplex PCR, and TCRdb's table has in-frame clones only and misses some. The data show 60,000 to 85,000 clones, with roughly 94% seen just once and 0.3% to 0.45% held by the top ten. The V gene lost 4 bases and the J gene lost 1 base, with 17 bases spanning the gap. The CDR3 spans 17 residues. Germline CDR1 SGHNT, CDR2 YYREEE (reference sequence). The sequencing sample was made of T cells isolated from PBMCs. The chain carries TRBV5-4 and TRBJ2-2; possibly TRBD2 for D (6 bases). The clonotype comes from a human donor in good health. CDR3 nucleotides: TGTGCCAGCAGCGCCGGGACTCTAAGGCTGAACACCGGGGAGCTGTTTTTT. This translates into CASSAGTLRLNTGELFF. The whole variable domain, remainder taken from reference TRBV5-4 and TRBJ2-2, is ETGVTQSPTHLIKTRGQQVTLRCSSQSGHNTVSWYQQALGQGPQFIFQYYREEENGRGNFPPRFSGLQFPNYSSELNVNALELDDSALYLCASSAGTLRLNTGELFFGEGSRLTVL.